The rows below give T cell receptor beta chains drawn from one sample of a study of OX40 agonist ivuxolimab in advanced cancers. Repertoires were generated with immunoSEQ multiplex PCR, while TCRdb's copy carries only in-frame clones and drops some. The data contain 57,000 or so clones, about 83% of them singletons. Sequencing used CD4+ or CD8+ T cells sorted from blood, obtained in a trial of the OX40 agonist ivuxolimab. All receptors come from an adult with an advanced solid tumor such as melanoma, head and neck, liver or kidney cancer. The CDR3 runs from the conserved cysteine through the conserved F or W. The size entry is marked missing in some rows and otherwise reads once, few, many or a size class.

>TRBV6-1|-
CASKRAGSDGYTF
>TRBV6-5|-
CASSYAGRNQPQHF
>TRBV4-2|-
CASSQTNAGIFGEQYF
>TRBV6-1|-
CASSLRTGANYGYTF
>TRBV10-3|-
CAISERPSTGELFF
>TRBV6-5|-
CASSYSSWDSYGYTF
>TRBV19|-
CASSLDEPSGRRDTQYF
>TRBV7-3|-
CASSPGQGYGYTF
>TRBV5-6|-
CASSGSGMGNEQFF
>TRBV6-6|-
CASTFGGQGYGNTIYF
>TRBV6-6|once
CASSSPQGYTEAFF
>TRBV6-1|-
CASSSPTGYNSPLHF
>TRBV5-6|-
CASSSPGGAGNEKLFF
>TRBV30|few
CAWSNPTQGFNTEAFF
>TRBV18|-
CASSPPQGPTGGYTF
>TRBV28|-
CASSFGHNYGYTF